A selection of T cell receptor beta chains follows, all from one sample in a study of cytomegalovirus exposure and HLA in healthy donors. Sequencing was performed with immunoSEQ multiplex PCR; in TCRdb, only in-frame clones are kept and a portion is missing. The sample yields approximately 120,000 clones, around 77% seen once. The sample taken for sequencing was PBMCs. Receptors originate from a man aged 35 to 55 in good health and CMV-seropositive. CDR3s include the opening cysteine and the closing phenylalanine or tryptophan. A D gene is named only where the DNA matches it firmly. Not all rows give a size; the values are once, few, many and, for expanded clones, a class.

V: TRBV18; size: once; D: -; J: TRBJ1-5; DNA: TGTGCCAGCTCACCAAGAGTACCCGATAGCAATCAGCCCCAGCATTTT; CDR3: CASSPRVPDSNQPQHF
V: TRBV11-2; size: -; D: -; J: TRBJ2-2; DNA: TGTGCCAGCAGCTTATTCCCGTCCACCGGGGAGCTGTTTTTT; CDR3: CASSLFPSTGELFF
V: TRBV5-1; size: -; D: TRBD1; J: TRBJ2-7; DNA: TGCGCCAGCAGCTTGGCCGTGACAGGGTTTTACGAGCAGTACTTC; CDR3: CASSLAVTGFYEQYF
V: TRBV30; size: -; D: TRBD1; J: TRBJ1-1; DNA: TGTGCCTGGAAATGGACAGGGAAGAACACTGAAGCTTTCTTT; CDR3: CAWKWTGKNTEAFF
V: TRBV29-1; size: -; D: -; J: TRBJ1-1; DNA: TGCAGCGTTGAAGATATCACAGATGAAGCTTTCTTT; CDR3: CSVEDITDEAFF
V: TRBV14; size: -; D: TRBD1; J: TRBJ2-7; DNA: TGTGCCAGCAGCCTCCTGACAGGGACCTCCGAGCAGTACTTC; CDR3: CASSLLTGTSEQYF
V: TRBV28; size: -; D: TRBD2; J: TRBJ2-7; DNA: TGTGCCAGCAGTTTCGGGGGGTCAGGAGCTAACTACGAGCAGTACTTC; CDR3: CASSFGGSGANYEQYF
V: TRBV7-8; size: -; D: TRBD2; J: TRBJ2-1; DNA: TGTGCCAGCATCAGGACTAGCGGGGGGGCAAGTGAGCAGTTCTTC; CDR3: CASIRTSGGASEQFF
V: TRBV5-1; size: -; D: -; J: TRBJ1-1; DNA: TGCGCCAGCAGCTGGACATCAAACACTGAAGCTTTCTTT; CDR3: CASSWTSNTEAFF
V: TRBV7-3; size: -; D: -; J: TRBJ2-6; DNA: TGTGCCAGCAGCGCGTTCGGACAGGGAGGGATTGGGGCCAACGTCCTGACTTTC; CDR3: CASSAFGQGGIGANVLTF
V: TRBV7-9; size: -; D: TRBD1; J: TRBJ2-7; DNA: TGTGCCAGCAGCCTCAGGGGGACCTCCTACGAGCAGTACTTC; CDR3: CASSLRGTSYEQYF
V: TRBV5-6; size: -; D: -; J: TRBJ2-5; DNA: TGTGCCAGCAGCGCGGTACAGGGTGAGACCCAGTACTTC; CDR3: CASSAVQGETQYF
V: TRBV5-1; size: -; D: TRBD2; J: TRBJ2-3; DNA: TGCGCCAGCAGCTTCTGGACTAGAACAGATACGCAGTATTTT; CDR3: CASSFWTRTDTQYF
V: TRBV5-5; size: -; D: TRBD2; J: TRBJ2-1; DNA: TGTGCCAGCAGCTATCGAGCGGGGGGGTACAATGAGCAGTTCTTC; CDR3: CASSYRAGGYNEQFF
V: TRBV4-1; size: -; D: TRBD1; J: TRBJ1-1; DNA: TGCGCCAGCAGCCAAAGTGGGGGGACAGGACCGTGGAACACTGAAGCTTTCTTT; CDR3: CASSQSGGTGPWNTEAFF